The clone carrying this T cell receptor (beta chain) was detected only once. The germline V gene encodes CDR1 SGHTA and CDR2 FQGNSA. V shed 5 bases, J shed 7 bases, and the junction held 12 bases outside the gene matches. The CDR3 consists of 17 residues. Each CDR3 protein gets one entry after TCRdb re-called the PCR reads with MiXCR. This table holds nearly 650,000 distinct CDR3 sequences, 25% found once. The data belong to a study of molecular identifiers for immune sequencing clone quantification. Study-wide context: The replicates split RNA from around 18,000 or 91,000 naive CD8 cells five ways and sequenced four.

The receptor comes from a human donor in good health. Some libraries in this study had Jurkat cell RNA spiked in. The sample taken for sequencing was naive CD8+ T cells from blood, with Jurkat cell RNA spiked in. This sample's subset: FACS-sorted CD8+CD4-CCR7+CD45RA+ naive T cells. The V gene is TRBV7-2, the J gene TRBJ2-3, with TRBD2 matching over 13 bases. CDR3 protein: CASSPGTSGESTNTQYF. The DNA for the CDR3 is TGTGCCAGCAGCCCGGGGACTAGCGGGGAGTCCACGAATACGCAGTATTTT.